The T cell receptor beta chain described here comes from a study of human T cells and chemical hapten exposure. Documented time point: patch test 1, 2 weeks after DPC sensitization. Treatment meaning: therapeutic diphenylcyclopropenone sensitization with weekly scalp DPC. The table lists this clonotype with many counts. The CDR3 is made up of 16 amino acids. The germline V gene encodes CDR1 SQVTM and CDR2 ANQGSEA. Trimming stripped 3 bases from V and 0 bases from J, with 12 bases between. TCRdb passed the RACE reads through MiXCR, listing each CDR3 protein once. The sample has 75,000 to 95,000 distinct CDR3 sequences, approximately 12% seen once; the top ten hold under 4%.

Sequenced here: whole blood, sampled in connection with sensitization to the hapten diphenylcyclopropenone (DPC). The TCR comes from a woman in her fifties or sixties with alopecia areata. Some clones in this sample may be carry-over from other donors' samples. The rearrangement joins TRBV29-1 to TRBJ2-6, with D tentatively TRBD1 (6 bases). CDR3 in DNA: TGCAGCGTTGATGACAGGTCAAACTCTGGGGCCAACGTCCTGACTTTC. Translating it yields CSVDDRSNSGANVLTF.